Listed below are T cell receptor beta chains from one sample, sequenced in a study of blood T cell dynamics during melanoma immunotherapy. The repertoire was sequenced with immunoSEQ multiplex PCR; TCRdb's copy has only in-frame clones and lacks some. The top ten hold approximately 16% of the sample, which has over 9,000 clones, 84% seen once. Sequenced material: blood, taken from a patient treated with checkpoint blockade. The receptor set was obtained from a human donor with melanoma. CDR3s include the opening cysteine and the closing phenylalanine or tryptophan. A D gene is named only where the DNA matches it firmly. Expanded clones are given a class, and other clones once, few, many or no size at all.

D gene: .
clone size: .
V gene: TRBV7-8
J gene: TRBJ1-2
CDR3 DNA: TGTGCCAGCAGCTTAGGGCCCAGGGTCCAGGGTCGGGGCTACACCTTC
CDR3 protein: CASSLGPRVQGRGYTF

D gene: TRBD1
clone size: .
V gene: TRBV6-5
J gene: TRBJ1-5
CDR3 DNA: TGTGCCAGCAGTCGACAGGGCCAGAATCAGCCCCAGCATTTT
CDR3 protein: CASSRQGQNQPQHF

D gene: .
clone size: few
V gene: TRBV5-1
J gene: TRBJ1-3
CDR3 DNA: TGCGCCAGCAGCTTGGAAGGAGGGCTTCCTGGAAACACCATATATTTT
CDR3 protein: CASSLEGGLPGNTIYF

D gene: TRBD1
clone size: .
V gene: TRBV2
J gene: TRBJ2-7
CDR3 DNA: TGTGCCAGCAGTGAAAGGAGACAGGGCAACTACGAGCAGTACTTC
CDR3 protein: CASSERRQGNYEQYF

D gene: TRBD2
clone size: .
V gene: TRBV4-1
J gene: TRBJ2-7
CDR3 DNA: TGCGCCAGCAGCCAAGATCCTGGGACTAGTTTCTACGAGCAGTACTTC
CDR3 protein: CASSQDPGTSFYEQYF

D gene: .
clone size: .
V gene: TRBV6-6
J gene: TRBJ2-6
CDR3 DNA: TGTGCTACAACAGGATACGACTCTGGGGCCAACGTCCTGACTTTC
CDR3 protein: CATTGYDSGANVLTF

D gene: TRBD2
clone size: .
V gene: TRBV15
J gene: TRBJ2-3
CDR3 DNA: TGTGCCACCAGCAGAGATCTAAGTTTAGCGGGGGAAGGAGATACGCAGTATTTT
CDR3 protein: CATSRDLSLAGEGDTQYF

D gene: TRBD2
clone size: .
V gene: TRBV19
J gene: TRBJ2-7
CDR3 DNA: TGTGCCAGTCCCGGGACTAGCGGGGGGCCCTACGAGCAGTACTTC
CDR3 protein: CASPGTSGGPYEQYF

D gene: .
clone size: .
V gene: TRBV19
J gene: TRBJ1-5
CDR3 DNA: TGTGCCAGTACCCCCGCCGTTATAAGCCTTATCTTCAATCAGCCCCAGCATTTT
CDR3 protein: CASTPAVISLIFNQPQHF

D gene: .
clone size: .
V gene: TRBV29-1
J gene: TRBJ1-2
CDR3 DNA: TGCAGCGTTCCAGACAGCCCCACGAAAGGCTACACCTTC
CDR3 protein: CSVPDSPTKGYTF

D gene: .
clone size: .
V gene: TRBV15
J gene: TRBJ1-2
CDR3 DNA: TGTGCCACCAGCAGAGGTACGGGACGCATCTATGGCTACACCTTC
CDR3 protein: CATSRGTGRIYGYTF

D gene: TRBD2
clone size: .
V gene: TRBV5-1
J gene: TRBJ2-6
CDR3 DNA: TGCGCCAGCAGCTTCCGGGATAGCGGGGGAACTAACTCTGGGGCCAACGTCCTGACTTTC
CDR3 protein: CASSFRDSGGTNSGANVLTF

D gene: .
clone size: once
V gene: TRBV6-5
J gene: TRBJ2-3
CDR3 DNA: TGTGCCAGCAGTTACTCGGACAGCACAGATACGCAGTATTTT
CDR3 protein: CASSYSDSTDTQYF

D gene: .
clone size: .
V gene: TRBV7-9
J gene: TRBJ2-6
CDR3 DNA: TGTGCCAGCAGCTATTCTGGGGCAGTCTCCTACTCTGGGGCCAACGTCCTGACTTTC
CDR3 protein: CASSYSGAVSYSGANVLTF

D gene: .
clone size: .
V gene: TRBV7-9
J gene: TRBJ2-1
CDR3 DNA: TGTGCCAGACTCGAAGACAATGAGCAGTTCTTC
CDR3 protein: CARLEDNEQFF